The entry below gives a single T cell receptor (beta chain) sequence along with its context. No antigen is known for it. Using unique molecular identifiers, the investigators prepared the TCRbeta library. TCRdb itself ran the PCR reads through MiXCR, one entry per CDR3 protein. Of around 800,000 distinct CDR3 sequences in the sample, 16% were seen once. The sample originates from a study of T-cell reconstitution after alpha-beta-depleted transplantation in children. Study-wide results and limits: Several patients had high TCRbeta diversity at day 60; it came from surviving recipient T cells and thymic progenitors. The study reportedly traced alpha-beta T cells about two months after transplant to several hundred expanded graft clones. It was newly produced T cells that mostly accounted for T-cell counts and diversity one year after transplant.

V was cut by 5 bases and J by 2 bases, with 10 bases left in between. Germline lookup yields CDR1 ENHRY and CDR2 SYGVKD. The CDR3 spans 13 residues. Sequenced material: PBMCs, mostly from graft donor cells, taken 360 days after TCRalphabeta/CD19-depleted stem cell transplant. The chain carries TRBV10-3 and TRBJ2-7; perhaps TRBD2 as D (5 bases). This clonotype originated in a male patient between 10 and 17 years old who had a stem cell transplant for acute lymphoblastic leukemia, so the T cells may come from the graft donor. CDR3 loop: CAISPRRPYEQYF. As DNA, the CDR3 is TGTGCCATCAGTCCCCGGAGGCCCTACGAGCAGTACTTC.